This T cell receptor (beta chain) came from a study of blood T cell repertoires in COVID-19. This CDR3 comprises 15 residues. V gave up 3 bases and J gave up 0 bases, with 11 bases separating them. The germline V gene has CDR1 SGDLS and CDR2 YYNGEE. The sample holds one count of this clone. Only in-frame clones appear in the TCRdb table, and some are missing; sequencing was by immunoSEQ multiplex PCR. The table includes approximately 200,000 clones, approximately 90% detected once. The chain has TRBV9 and TRBJ2-3, with a possible D match to TRBD2 (7 bases). The sample comprised PBMCs or T cells enriched from blood (not recorded which). The receptor was derived from a woman aged 25 to 39 who had recovered from COVID-19. The CDR3 sequence: CASSGGGTSTDTQYF. In nucleotides, the CDR3 is TGTGCCAGCAGCGGGGGGGGCACTAGCACAGATACGCAGTATTTT.